These 14 T cell receptor beta chains originate from one sample sequenced in a study of T cell repertoires in cytomegalovirus infection (dated by TCRdb to about 2019). The sample was run on an Illumina HiSeq 1500. TCRdb ran its own pipeline on the public reads, namely fastp trimming at Q25 and MiXCR clone calling, and kept in-frame beta chains. Merged by CDR3 protein, the rows form single entries marked with the most common genes and DNA. The sample records about half a million distinct CDR3 sequences, more than 30% of which are singletons. The leading ten clones occupy roughly 15% of the sample. The treatment or condition label, as the study defines it: in vitro stimulation with specific CMV peptide epitopes to enrich CMV-specific T cells. Antigens for these TCRs are unknown. The starting material was cultured PBMCs, obtained from culture after CMV antigen stimulation. The receptors stem from a human donor in good health (CMV status not recorded). Some clones in this sample may be carry-over from other donors' samples.

This chain links TRBV7-2 with TRBJ2-5; the D is unclear. CDR1 is SGHTA and CDR2 is FQGNSA in the germline V gene. The CDR3 is 14 residues long. Trimming took off 1 base at V and 2 bases at J, with 8 bases between the two ends. The CDR3 loop is CASSLVRGQETQYF. The DNA for the CDR3 is TGTGCCAGCAGCTTAGTACGCGGACAAGAGACCCAGTACTTC.

This sequence joins TRBV19 and TRBJ1-3; D is uncertain. Trimming removed 6 bases at V and 0 bases at J, with 9 bases between. The CDR3 loop spans 14 amino acids. CDR1 is LNHDA and CDR2 is SQIVND in the germline V gene (reference sequence). The CDR3 loop reads CASRGEFSGNTIYF. DNA of the CDR3: TGTGCCAGTAGAGGAGAATTCTCTGGAAACACCATATATTTT. Combining the CDR3 with reference TRBV19 and TRBJ1-3 gives the whole variable domain DGGITQSPKYLFRKEGQNVTLSCEQNLNHDAMYWYRQDPGQGLRLIYYSQIVNDFQKGDIAEGYSVSREKKESFPLTVTSAQKNPTAFYLCASRGEFSGNTIYFGEGSWLTVV.

V is TRBV18 and J is TRBJ2-2; a possible D gene is TRBD2 (6 bases). The germline CDR1 and CDR2 sequences are KGHSH and LQKENI. The CDR3 loop spans 18 amino acids. Trimming took off 1 base at V and 1 base at J, with 16 bases between the two ends. CDR3: CASSPRTGGAGNTGELFF. CDR3 coding DNA: TGTGCCAGCTCACCACGGACCGGCGGAGCGGGGAACACCGGGGAGCTGTTTTTT.

V and J are TRBV15 and TRBJ2-3; 14 nucleotides align to TRBD2. The CDR3 has 16 amino acids. V was pared by 4 bases and J by 4 bases, with 4 bases of the junction left unmatched. Looked up from germline, CDR1 is LNHNV and CDR2 is YYDKDF (reference sequence). CDR3 sequence reads: CATSIGTSGSADTQYF. Written as DNA, the CDR3 is TGTGCCACCAGCATTGGGACTAGCGGGAGTGCAGATACGCAGTATTTT. The variable domain in full, with the rest retrieved from reference TRBV15 and TRBJ2-3, is DAMVIQNPRYQVTQFGKPVTLSCSQTLNHNVMYWYQQKSSQAPKLLFHYYDKDFNNEADTPDNFQSRRPNTSFCFLDIRSPGLGDTAMYLCATSIGTSGSADTQYFGPGTRLTVL.

The genes are TRBV5-1 and TRBJ2-5; 12 bases fit TRBD1. Unmatched junction bases numbered 11, after V lost 4 bases and J lost 1 base. This CDR3 has 18 residues. Germline V gene lookup returns CDR1 SGHRS and CDR2 YFSETQ. As DNA, the CDR3 is TGCGCCAGCAGCCCTCCGGGACAGGGGGCTTTCGCCCAAGAGACCCAGTACTTC. Translating gives CASSPPGQGAFAQETQYF.

This clonotype was counted only a few times. The chain couples TRBV11-2 to TRBJ1-5; D perhaps matches TRBD1 (5 bases). CDR3 length: 14 residues. V was pared by 5 bases and J by 3 bases, with 11 bases between. Germline CDR1 SGHAT, CDR2 FQNNGV. The CDR3 bases are TGTGCCAGCAGCCGACTGGGGGACAATCAGCCCCAGCATTTT. Its translation is CASSRLGDNQPQHF. The complete variable domain, with remaining parts taken from reference TRBV11-2 and TRBJ1-5, reads EAGVAQSPRYKIIEKRQSVAFWCNPISGHATLYWYQQILGQGPKLLIQFQNNGVVDDSQLPKDRFSAERLKGVDSTLKIQPAKLEDSAVYLCASSRLGDNQPQHFGDGTRLSIL.

V and J are TRBV5-4 and TRBJ1-2, with D tentatively TRBD1 (5 bases). From germline, CDR1 is SGHNT and CDR2 YYREEE (reference sequence). There are 13 residues in the CDR3. Trimming shortened V by 3 bases and J by 5 bases, and 11 bases separated the two germline ends. The CDR3 reads CASSSGGAYGYTF. For the CDR3, the DNA is TGTGCCAGCAGCTCGGGGGGAGCTTATGGCTACACCTTC.

The chain recombines TRBV11-1 with TRBJ2-5; 7 bases are shared with TRBD2. The V and J ends lost 6 bases and 1 base, in that order; junction bases with no gene match: 8. The CDR3 totals 15 residues. Germline V gene sequence: CDR1 SGHAT, CDR2 FQDESV (reference sequence). The CDR3 reads CASSTGGGPQETQYF. CDR3 in DNA: TGTGCCAGCAGTACGGGGGGAGGGCCCCAAGAGACCCAGTACTTC.

The J gene is TRBJ2-5, the V gene TRBV7-9; 7 positions match TRBD1. This CDR3 comprises 14 residues. V was clipped by 5 bases and J by 1 base; unmatched bases: 4. Germline lookup yields CDR1 SEHNR and CDR2 FQNEAQ (reference sequence). The CDR3 coding sequence is TGTGCCAGCAGCCCGACAGGGACCCAAGAGACCCAGTACTTC. This codes for CASSPTGTQETQYF.

The chain uses TRBV6-2 or TRBV6-3 and TRBJ1-5; a possible D gene is TRBD1 (6 bases). From germline, CDR1 is MNHEY and CDR2 SVGEGT. The germline V and J ends were trimmed by 7 bases and 5 bases, with 21 bases remaining between them. There are 16 residues in the CDR3. The chain's CDR3 is CASMGVSGAMDQPQHF. The DNA of the CDR3 is TGTGCCAGCATGGGGGTTTCAGGGGCTATGGATCAGCCCCAGCATTTT.

The chain has TRBV7-9 and TRBJ1-2; TRBD1 agrees at 7 bases. This CDR3 contains 16 residues. The germline CDR1 and CDR2 sequences are SEHNR and FQNEAQ (reference sequence). Germline trimming cut 4 bases from V and 4 bases from J; bases unmatched to any gene: 12. This chain's CDR3 is CASSSLLQGTPYGYTF. CDR3 DNA: TGTGCCAGCAGCTCTCTATTACAGGGGACACCCTATGGCTACACCTTC.

CDR3 coding DNA: TGCGCCAGCAGTCAAGGGAAATGTCGGTCCAGGACTAGCGGGTTCTCTTACGAGCAGTACGTC. Translation: CASSQGKCRSRTSGFSYEQYV. The V gene is TRBV23-1, the J gene TRBJ2-7; 11 nucleotides match TRBD2. TRBV23-1 is annotated as an ORF whose role is uncertain. The CDR3 has 21 amino acids. Trimming cost V 2 bases and J 4 bases; bases outside gene matches: 22.

The rearrangement joins TRBV6-8 to TRBJ2-1, with 14 bases that match TRBD2. The CDR3 consists of 15 residues. Looked up from germline, CDR1 is MNHGY and CDR2 is SAAAGT. J gave up 10 bases and V 6 bases, and 8 bases lay outside the gene matches. In DNA form, the CDR3 reads TGTGCCAGCAGAGGGACTAGCGGGAGCGTCGGCGAGCAGTTCTTC. The encoded protein is CASRGTSGSVGEQFF.

This clonotype was observed a few times. The gene calls are TRBV24-1 and TRBJ2-5, with 8 positions matching TRBD2. Germline V gene sequence: CDR1 KGHDR, CDR2 SFDVKD. The CDR3 extends over 16 amino acids. The junction had 9 bases not matched to a gene; V was cut back by 5 bases and J by 2 bases. CDR3 amino acids: CATSVLAGWGQETQYF. In DNA form, the CDR3 reads TGTGCCACCAGTGTTTTAGCGGGATGGGGACAAGAGACCCAGTACTTC.